These T cell receptor beta chains were read from a single sample in a study of T cells in Graves' hyperthyroidism and ophthalmopathy. TCRdb passed the multiplex PCR reads through MiXCR, listing each CDR3 protein once. The data show a few hundred thousand distinct CDR3 sequences, around a sixth seen once. Sequencing used blood. Receptor source: a young woman with Graves' hyperthyroidism. The conserved cysteine and the conserved F or W are not part of the CDR3 here. Rows may omit the clone size; those that give it use once, few, many or a size class.

many | TRBV12-3/TRBV12-4 | ASSLIRTSTGADTQY
- | TRBV4-1 | ASSPHPLQGSGANVLT
few | TRBV7-9 | ASSLTTPGQFSNQPQH
- | TRBV9 | ASSARLAGGIYEQY
many | TRBV6-2/TRBV6-3 | ASRPTASAQYNEQF
many | TRBV20-1 | SARRHPGVYEQY
many | TRBV28 | ASSFAAGLYNEQF
many | TRBV12-3/TRBV12-4 | ASSPSLWDYT
many | TRBV3-1 | ASSPHSGTGPFYEQY
- | TRBV20-1 | SARRLENNEQF
many | TRBV18 | ASSRALAGDYEQY
few | TRBV6-2/TRBV6-3 | ASGNFQNTEAF
many | TRBV11-2 | ASSLGEKTPLH
many | TRBV20-1 | SVTGTSEDTQY
many | TRBV7-9 | ASRTGTAAGQY
many | TRBV20-1 | SARLAGSTDTQY
few | TRBV20-1 | SARGLAVDLSGELF
many | TRBV2 | ASSAVGEAYNEQF
many | TRBV10-3 | AISEPDTIAF
- | TRBV5-1 | ASSLVSGRNTGELF
few | TRBV29-1 | SVSEGADTEAF
many | TRBV12-3/TRBV12-4 | ASRRTDYGYT
many | TRBV12-3/TRBV12-4 | ASSLAGESEQF
many | TRBV12-3/TRBV12-4 | ASSPDRSKAF
- | TRBV10-1 | ASSGTANEKLF
many | TRBV5-1 | ASSLGDLKTQY
many | TRBV13 | ASSLSWWREAF
many | TRBV2 | ASSETSGAHNEQF
many | TRBV11-1 | ASSNPSGRADEQF
- | TRBV19 | ASSTEWGGKQY